Below, 25 T cell receptor beta chains from the same sample are listed, as sequenced in a study of blood T cell repertoires in COVID-19. Profiling relied on immunoSEQ multiplex PCR, and the TCRdb table lists in-frame clones only, not all of them. Among about 370,000 clones listed, 85% to 90% were seen once. Sequenced sample: PBMCs or T cells enriched from blood (not recorded which). The receptor source for this set is a man between 18 and 35 years old who had recovered from COVID-19.

To note about this clone: This CDR3 is also generated by other DNA sequences in the sample. The V call is TRBV7-2, the J call TRBJ2-3, with a possible D match to TRBD2 (5 bases). The CDR3 runs 15 residues. The germline CDR1 and CDR2 sequences are SGHTA and FQGNSA. The V gene lost 1 base and the J gene lost 1 base, with 9 bases spanning the gap. CDR3 protein: CASSLGAGGTDTQYF. The CDR3 DNA reads as TGTGCCAGCAGCTTAGGTGCCGGGGGCACAGATACGCAGTATTTT.

The chain recombines TRBV5-1 with TRBJ2-2; 9 nucleotides line up with TRBD1. Germline V lookup: CDR1 SGHRS, CDR2 YFSETQ. The CDR3 loop spans 16 amino acids. The V segment lost 2 bases and the J segment 7 bases; nucleotides outside the gene matches: 9. In DNA form, the CDR3 reads TGCGCCAGCAGCTTAAGGAAACAGGGGGCCAACGGGGAGCTGTTTTTT. Translated, it gives CASSLRKQGANGELFF.

The chain employs TRBV7-9 and TRBJ1-4; D remains unclear. This CDR3 spans 13 amino acids. V was pared by 11 bases and J by 8 bases, with 18 bases between. The germline gives CDR1 SEHNR, CDR2 FQNEAQ (reference sequence). CDR3 in amino acids: CADGERWYEKLFF. DNA of the CDR3: TGTGCCGACGGGGAGCGGTGGTACGAAAAACTGTTTTTT.

The chain recombines TRBV4-2 with TRBJ2-2; TRBD2 agrees at 7 bases. Germline V CDR1 and CDR2: LGHNA, YNFKEQ. CDR3 length equals 19 residues. V gave up 1 base and J gave up 11 bases; unmatched junction bases: 22. CDR3 protein: CASSQGPVTWGVGEGELFF. CDR3 coding DNA: TGTGCCAGCAGCCAAGGACCCGTAACTTGGGGGGTAGGGGAGGGAGAGCTGTTTTTT.

The chain employs TRBV25-1 and TRBJ2-3; 11 bases line up with TRBD2. The CDR3 spans 15 residues. Trimming cost V 5 bases and J 3 bases; bases outside gene matches: 4. Germline CDR1 MGHDK, CDR2 SYGVNS. CDR3 residues: CASSISGGATDTQYF. In nucleotides, the CDR3 is TGTGCCAGCAGTATTAGCGGGGGGGCAACAGATACGCAGTATTTT.

The chain links TRBV6-1 to TRBJ1-2, with D unclear. Germline V gene lookup returns CDR1 MNHNS and CDR2 SASEGT. The CDR3 consists of 14 residues. With 3 bases removed from V and 5 bases from J, the gap between germline ends came to 13 bases. In nucleotides, the CDR3 is TGTGCCAGCAGTGAGCGAGGTGCGGGGTATGGCTACACCTTC. It translates to CASSERGAGYGYTF.

This clone was recorded only once. This sequence joins TRBV7-9 and TRBJ2-1, with TRBD1 matching over 7 bases. CDR1 and CDR2 (germline): SEHNR, FQNEAQ (reference sequence). The ends lost 3 bases at V and 6 bases at J; junction bases unmatched: 2. This CDR3 is built from 13 residues. CDR3 nucleotide sequence: TGTGCCAGCAGCTTCGGACAGGTCAATGAGCAGTTCTTC. Translation: CASSFGQVNEQFF.

This clone was detected only once. The chain recombines TRBV6-5 with TRBJ2-7; 9 bases fit TRBD1. V dropped 5 bases and J dropped 1; count of bases not matched to a gene: 3. The V gene's germline CDR1 is MNHEY and CDR2 SVGAGI. The CDR3 totals 14 residues. CDR3 amino acids: CASSRDRGSYEQYF. The CDR3, as DNA: TGTGCCAGCAGTCGAGACAGGGGGTCCTACGAGCAGTACTTC.

The rearrangement joins TRBV7-9 to TRBJ1-2; D remains ambiguous. Germline CDR1 SEHNR, CDR2 FQNEAQ (reference sequence). The CDR3 consists of 16 residues. The V gene lost 5 bases and the J gene lost 5 bases, with 21 bases spanning the gap. The CDR3: CASSPPFADSAYGYTF. The CDR3 DNA reads as TGTGCCAGCAGCCCGCCGTTTGCGGATTCCGCTTATGGCTACACCTTC.

The gene calls are TRBV27 and TRBJ1-5; TRBD1 matches 7 bases. In germline, CDR1 is MNHEY, CDR2 SMNVEV (reference sequence). There are 14 residues in the CDR3. With 2 bases clipped from V and 10 bases from J, the junction kept 8 bases outside the gene matches. CDR3 residues: CASSLSITGDPQHF. The CDR3 nucleotides read TGTGCCAGCAGTTTAAGTATCACAGGGGACCCCCAGCATTTT.

V is TRBV4-2 and J is TRBJ1-1, with D perhaps TRBD1 (5 bases). V was clipped by 1 base and J by 2 bases, with 17 bases between them. The length of the CDR3 is 17 residues. Germline V gives CDR1 LGHNA, CDR2 YNFKEQ. The CDR3 bases are TGTGCCAGCAGCCAAGGCGCGGGGCGGAGTCCCAACACTGAAGCTTTCTTT. It yields the protein CASSQGAGRSPNTEAFF.

The gene calls are TRBV7-3 and TRBJ2-1; possibly TRBD1 for D (6 bases). Deletions cut 2 bases from V and 6 bases from J, with 14 bases between. The CDR3 length is 15 residues. The germline V gene has CDR1 SGHTA and CDR2 FQGTGA. CDR3 loop: CASSLVDSFFNEQFF. In DNA form, the CDR3 reads TGTGCCAGCAGCTTAGTGGACAGCTTTTTCAATGAGCAGTTCTTC.

This chain connects TRBV9 to TRBJ1-4, with a weak D call TRBD1 (6 bases). Germline V gene sequence: CDR1 SGDLS, CDR2 YYNGEE. Trimming removed 3 bases from V and 4 bases from J, with 13 bases in between. The CDR3 length is 15 residues. The CDR3 sequence: CASSETGWINEKLFF. The CDR3 coding sequence is TGTGCCAGCAGCGAAACAGGGTGGATTAATGAAAAACTGTTTTTT.

The CDR3, as DNA: TGTGCCAGCAGCCAAGAGGGCAGCCTTAACTACGAGCAGTACTTC. The encoded protein is CASSQEGSLNYEQYF. The chain is built from TRBV4-2 and TRBJ2-7; D gene uncertain. The germline V gene has CDR1 LGHNA and CDR2 YNFKEQ. V lost 0 bases and J 3 bases, leaving 12 bases between the germline ends. The CDR3 covers 15 residues.

The chain joins TRBV19 to TRBJ2-7; TRBD1 matches 11 bases. Germline-derived CDR1 and CDR2 are LNHDA and SQIVND (reference sequence). J gave up 2 bases and V 3 bases, and 3 bases lay outside the gene matches. The CDR3 is 15 amino acids. CDR3 protein: CASSIGGQGAYEQYF. In nucleotides, the CDR3 is TGTGCCAGTAGTATCGGGGGACAGGGGGCCTACGAGCAGTACTTC.

Here the CDR3 DNA reads TGTGCCAGCAATATACAGGGGCTTGACACCGGGGAGCTGTTTTTT. Translating gives CASNIQGLDTGELFF. This sequence joins TRBV2 and TRBJ2-2, with TRBD1 identical over 7 bases. The CDR3 sequence is 15 residues long. The germline gives CDR1 SNHLY, CDR2 FYNNEI. The trim removed 7 bases at V and 3 bases at J, leaving 8 bases unmatched.

This chain joins TRBV27 and TRBJ2-1; 8 bases map to TRBD1. After removal of 3 bases from V and 6 bases from J, the junction contained 7 bases not matched to a gene. Per the germline V gene, CDR1 is MNHEY and CDR2 is SMNVEV (reference sequence). CDR3 length: 15 residues. DNA of the CDR3: TGTGCCAGCAGTTTGGGCGGACAGGGACGCAATGAGCAGTTCTTC. Protein product: CASSLGGQGRNEQFF.

The chain recombines TRBV7-2 with TRBJ2-7; 9 bases are shared with TRBD2. J lost 3 bases, V lost 2 bases, and 2 bases had no gene match. In germline, CDR1 is SGHTA, CDR2 FQGNSA. This CDR3 comprises 14 residues. The CDR3 bases are TGTGCCAGCAGCTTACTAGCGGGATACTACGAGCAGTACTTC. Its translation is CASSLLAGYYEQYF.

The chain has TRBV5-6 and TRBJ1-6, with unresolved D. This CDR3 comprises 14 residues. V dropped 7 bases and J dropped 10 bases, with 18 bases sitting between them. Germline V CDR1 and CDR2: SGHDT, YYEEEE. CDR3 in amino acids: CASAMGRPSSPLHF. Written as DNA, the CDR3 is TGTGCCAGCGCCATGGGCAGGCCTAGCTCACCCCTCCACTTT.

This chain links TRBV6-5 with TRBJ2-5; 9 bases align to TRBD1. The CDR3 runs to 15 residues. V trimming: 3 bases; J trimming: 5 bases; junction bases outside the gene matches: 7. Germline V lookup: CDR1 MNHEY, CDR2 SVGAGI. As DNA, the CDR3 is TGTGCCAGCAGTTATCCGGGACAGGGCGGTGAGACCCAGTACTTC. This encodes CASSYPGQGGETQYF.

The J gene is TRBJ1-2, the V gene TRBV5-4; a weak D match, TRBD1 (5 bases). Deletions cut 2 bases from V and 0 bases from J, with 11 bases between. Per the germline V gene, CDR1 is SGHNT and CDR2 is YYREEE (reference sequence). This CDR3 spans 15 amino acids. Here the CDR3 DNA reads TGTGCCAGCAGCTTCATACAGGAAACTAACTATGGCTACACCTTC. As protein: CASSFIQETNYGYTF.

The chain couples TRBV4-1 to TRBJ2-7; 9 bases align to TRBD1. Germline CDR1 reads MGHRA; CDR2 reads YSYEKL. J gave up 4 bases and V 2 bases, and 3 bases lay outside the gene matches. This CDR3 has 14 residues. As DNA, the CDR3 is TGCGCCAGCAGCCAATCCGGGACAGGGTACGAGCAGTACTTC. This gives the protein CASSQSGTGYEQYF.

The V gene is TRBV19, the J gene TRBJ2-3; D unclear. Germline V gene lookup returns CDR1 LNHDA and CDR2 SQIVND (reference sequence). Trimming removed 3 bases from V and 5 bases from J, with 9 bases in between. The CDR3 is made up of 13 amino acids. The CDR3 is CASSIQAQDTQYF. CDR3 in DNA: TGTGCCAGTAGTATCCAAGCCCAAGATACGCAGTATTTT.

This chain links TRBV13 with TRBJ1-6, with D unclear. The CDR3 totals 15 residues. V was cut by 4 bases and J by 7 bases, with 14 bases left in between. CDR1 and CDR2 from the germline V gene are PRHDT and FYEKMQ (reference sequence). CDR3 region: CASSSRGHLNSPLHF. CDR3 DNA: TGTGCCAGCAGCTCCCGCGGGCACTTAAATTCACCCCTCCACTTT.

With respect to this clone: Additional DNA sequences in this sample encode the identical CDR3. As DNA, the CDR3 is TGTGCCAGCAGCCTGCAGGGGCCGATGAACACTGAAGCTTTCTTT. It codes for CASSLQGPMNTEAFF. The chain combines TRBV5-4 with TRBJ1-1; D may be TRBD1 (6 bases). CDR1 and CDR2 (germline): SGHNT, YYREEE (reference sequence). The CDR3 runs to 15 residues. Trimming stripped 4 bases from V and 0 bases from J, with 13 bases between.